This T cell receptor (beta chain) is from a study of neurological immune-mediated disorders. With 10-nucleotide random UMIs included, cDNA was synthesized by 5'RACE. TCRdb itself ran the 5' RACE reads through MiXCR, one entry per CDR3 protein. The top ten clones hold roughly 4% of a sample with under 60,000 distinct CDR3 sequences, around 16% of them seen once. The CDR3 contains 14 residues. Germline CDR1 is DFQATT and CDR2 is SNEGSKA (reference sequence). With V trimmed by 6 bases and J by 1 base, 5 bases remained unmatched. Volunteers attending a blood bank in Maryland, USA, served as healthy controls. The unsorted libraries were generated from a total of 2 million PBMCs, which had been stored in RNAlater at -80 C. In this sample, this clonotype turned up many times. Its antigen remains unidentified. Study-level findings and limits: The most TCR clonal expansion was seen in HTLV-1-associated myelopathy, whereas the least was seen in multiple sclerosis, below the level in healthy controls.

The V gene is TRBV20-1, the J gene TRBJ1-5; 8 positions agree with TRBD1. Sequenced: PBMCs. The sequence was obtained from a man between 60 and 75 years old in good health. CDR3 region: CSAAQGASNQPQHF. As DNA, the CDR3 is TGCAGTGCAGCTCAGGGGGCCAGCAATCAGCCCCAGCATTTT.